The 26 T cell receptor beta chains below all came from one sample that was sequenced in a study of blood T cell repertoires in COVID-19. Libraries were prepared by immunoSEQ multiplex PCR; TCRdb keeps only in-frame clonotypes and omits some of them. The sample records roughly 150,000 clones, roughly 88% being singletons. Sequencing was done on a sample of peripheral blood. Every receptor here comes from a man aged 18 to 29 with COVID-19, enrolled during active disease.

This CDR3 reads CASSQERAGGMGEQFF. The CDR3 DNA reads as TGCGCCAGCAGCCAAGAAAGGGCGGGGGGAATGGGTGAGCAGTTCTTC. This chain joins TRBV4-3 and TRBJ2-1; 8 bases align to TRBD2. This CDR3 contains 16 residues. Germline lookup yields CDR1 LGHNA and CDR2 YSLEER. J was trimmed by 9 bases and V by 0 bases; bases with no gene match: 10.

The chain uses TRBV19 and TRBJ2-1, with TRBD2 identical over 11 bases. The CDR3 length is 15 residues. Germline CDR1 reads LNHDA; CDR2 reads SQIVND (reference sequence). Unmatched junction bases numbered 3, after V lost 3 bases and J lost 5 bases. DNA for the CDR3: TGTGCCAGTAGTATTAGCGGGAGGGTGGACAATGAGCAGTTCTTC. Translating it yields CASSISGRVDNEQFF.

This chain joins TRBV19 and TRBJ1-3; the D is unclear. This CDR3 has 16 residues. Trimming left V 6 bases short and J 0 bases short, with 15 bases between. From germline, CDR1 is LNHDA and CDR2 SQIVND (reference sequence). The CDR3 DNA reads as TGTGCCAGTAGAACTACTCTGGCCAGCTCTGGAAACACCATATATTTT. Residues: CASRTTLASSGNTIYF.

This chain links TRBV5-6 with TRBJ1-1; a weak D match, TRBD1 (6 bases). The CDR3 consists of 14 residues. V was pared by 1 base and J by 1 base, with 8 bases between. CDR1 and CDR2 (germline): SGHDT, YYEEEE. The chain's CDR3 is CASSLTGWNTEAFF. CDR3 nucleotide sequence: TGTGCCAGCAGCTTGACAGGGTGGAACACTGAAGCTTTCTTT.

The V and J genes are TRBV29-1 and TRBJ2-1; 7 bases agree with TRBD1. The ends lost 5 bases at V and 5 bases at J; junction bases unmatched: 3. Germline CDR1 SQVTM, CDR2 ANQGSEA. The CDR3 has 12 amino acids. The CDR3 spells CSVWDSHNEQFF. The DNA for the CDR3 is TGCAGCGTTTGGGACAGCCACAATGAGCAGTTCTTC.

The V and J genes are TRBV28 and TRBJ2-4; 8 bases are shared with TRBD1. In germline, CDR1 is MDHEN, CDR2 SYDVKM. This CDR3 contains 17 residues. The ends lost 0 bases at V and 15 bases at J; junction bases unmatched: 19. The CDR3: CASSLWGQVASGPQGYF. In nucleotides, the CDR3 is TGTGCCAGCAGTTTATGGGGACAGGTGGCCAGCGGGCCTCAGGGGTACTTC.

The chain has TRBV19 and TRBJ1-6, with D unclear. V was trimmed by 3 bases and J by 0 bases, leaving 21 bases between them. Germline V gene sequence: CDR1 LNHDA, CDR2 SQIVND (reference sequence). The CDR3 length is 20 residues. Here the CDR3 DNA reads TGTGCCAGTAGTATTGGTCGGCAGGTCAAACCTCGCTCCTATAATTCACCCCTCCACTTT. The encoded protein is CASSIGRQVKPRSYNSPLHF. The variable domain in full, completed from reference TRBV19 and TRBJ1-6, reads DGGITQSPKYLFRKEGQNVTLSCEQNLNHDAMYWYRQDPGQGLRLIYYSQIVNDFQKGDIAEGYSVSREKKESFPLTVTSAQKNPTAFYLCASSIGRQVKPRSYNSPLHFGNGTRLTVT.

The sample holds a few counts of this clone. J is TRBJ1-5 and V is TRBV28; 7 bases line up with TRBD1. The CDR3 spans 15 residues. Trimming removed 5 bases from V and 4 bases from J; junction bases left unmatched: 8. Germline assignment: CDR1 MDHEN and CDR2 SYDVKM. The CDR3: CASSNSKGANQPQHF. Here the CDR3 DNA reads TGTGCCAGCAGTAATTCTAAGGGGGCGAATCAGCCCCAGCATTTT.

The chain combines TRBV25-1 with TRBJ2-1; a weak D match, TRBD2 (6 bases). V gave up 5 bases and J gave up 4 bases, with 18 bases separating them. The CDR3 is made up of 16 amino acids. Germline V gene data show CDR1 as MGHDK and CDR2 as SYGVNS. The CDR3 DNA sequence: TGTGCCAGCAGTCCCCCGGGGAGGACCCGTTACAATGAGCAGTTCTTC. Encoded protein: CASSPPGRTRYNEQFF.

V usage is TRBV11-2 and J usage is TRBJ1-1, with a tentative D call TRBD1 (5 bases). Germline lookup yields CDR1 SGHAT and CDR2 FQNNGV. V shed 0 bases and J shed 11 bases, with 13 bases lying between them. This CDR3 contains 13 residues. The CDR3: CASSLEQELRAFF. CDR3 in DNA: TGTGCCAGCAGCTTAGAACAGGAGCTGAGGGCTTTCTTT.

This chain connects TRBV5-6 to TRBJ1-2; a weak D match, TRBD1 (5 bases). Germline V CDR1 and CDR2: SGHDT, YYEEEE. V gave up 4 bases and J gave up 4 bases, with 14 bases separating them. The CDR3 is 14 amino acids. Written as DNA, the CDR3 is TGTGCCAGCAGCCCTCCGCGGGACTCCTATGGCTACACCTTC. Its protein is CASSPPRDSYGYTF.

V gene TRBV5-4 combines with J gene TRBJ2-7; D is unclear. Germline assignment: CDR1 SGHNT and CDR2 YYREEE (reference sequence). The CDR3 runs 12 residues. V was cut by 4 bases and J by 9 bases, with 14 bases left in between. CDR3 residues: CASSLDKLGQYF. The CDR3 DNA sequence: TGTGCCAGCAGCCTTGACAAGCTGGGGCAGTACTTC.

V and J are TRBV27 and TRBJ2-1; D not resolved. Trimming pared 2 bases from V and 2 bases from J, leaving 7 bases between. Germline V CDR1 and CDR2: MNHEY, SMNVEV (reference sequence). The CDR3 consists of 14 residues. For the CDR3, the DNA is TGTGCCAGCAGTTTACTTGGGCCCTACAATGAGCAGTTCTTC. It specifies CASSLLGPYNEQFF.

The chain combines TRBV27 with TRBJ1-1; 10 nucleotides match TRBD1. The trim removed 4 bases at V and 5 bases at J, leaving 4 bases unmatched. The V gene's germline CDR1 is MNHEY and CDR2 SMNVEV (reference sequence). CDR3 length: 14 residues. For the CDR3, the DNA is TGTGCCAGCAGTTGGGACAGGGGACGGACTGAAGCTTTCTTT. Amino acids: CASSWDRGRTEAFF.

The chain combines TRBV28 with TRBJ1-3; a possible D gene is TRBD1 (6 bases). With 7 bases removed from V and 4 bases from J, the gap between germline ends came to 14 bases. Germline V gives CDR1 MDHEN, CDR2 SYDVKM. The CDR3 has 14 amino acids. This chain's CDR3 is CASIGGYTGNTIYF. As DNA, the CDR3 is TGTGCCAGCATAGGGGGATATACCGGAAACACCATATATTTT. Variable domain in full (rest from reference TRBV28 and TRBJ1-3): DVKVTQSSRYLVKRTGEKVFLECVQDMDHENMFWYRQDPGLGLRLIYFSYDVKMKEKGDIPEGYSVSREKKERFSLILESASTNQTSMYLCASIGGYTGNTIYFGEGSWLTVV.

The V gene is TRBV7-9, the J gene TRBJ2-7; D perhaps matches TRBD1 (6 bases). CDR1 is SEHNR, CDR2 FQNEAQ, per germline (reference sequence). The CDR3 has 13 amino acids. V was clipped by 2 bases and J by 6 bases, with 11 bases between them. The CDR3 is CASSLNRALEQYF. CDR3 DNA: TGTGCCAGCAGCTTAAACAGGGCCCTCGAGCAGTACTTC.

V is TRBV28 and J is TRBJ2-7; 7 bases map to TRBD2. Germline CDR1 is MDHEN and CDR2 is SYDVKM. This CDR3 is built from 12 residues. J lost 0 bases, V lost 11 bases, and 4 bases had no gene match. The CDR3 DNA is TGTGCCTCCCGGGACTACTCCTACGAGCAGTACTTC. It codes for CASRDYSYEQYF.

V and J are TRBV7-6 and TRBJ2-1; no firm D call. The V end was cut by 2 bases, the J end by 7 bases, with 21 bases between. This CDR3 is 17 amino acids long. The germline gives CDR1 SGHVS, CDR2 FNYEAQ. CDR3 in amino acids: CASSLFKVSTRLNEQFF. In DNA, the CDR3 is TGTGCCAGCAGCTTATTTAAAGTCTCCACGCGTCTTAATGAGCAGTTCTTC.

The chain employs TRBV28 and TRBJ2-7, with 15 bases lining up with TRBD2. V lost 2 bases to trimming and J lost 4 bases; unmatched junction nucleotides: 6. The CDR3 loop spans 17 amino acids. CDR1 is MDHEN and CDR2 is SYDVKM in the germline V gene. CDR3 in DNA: TGTGCCAGCAGTTTAGAGGGGACTAGCGGGAGGAGATACGAGCAGTACTTC. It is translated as CASSLEGTSGRRYEQYF.

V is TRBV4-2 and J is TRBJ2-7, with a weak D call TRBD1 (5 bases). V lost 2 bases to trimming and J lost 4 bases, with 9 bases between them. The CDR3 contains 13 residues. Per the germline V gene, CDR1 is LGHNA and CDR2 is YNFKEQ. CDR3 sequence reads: CASSQFYRYEQYF. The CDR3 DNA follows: TGTGCCAGCAGCCAATTTTACAGGTACGAGCAGTACTTC.

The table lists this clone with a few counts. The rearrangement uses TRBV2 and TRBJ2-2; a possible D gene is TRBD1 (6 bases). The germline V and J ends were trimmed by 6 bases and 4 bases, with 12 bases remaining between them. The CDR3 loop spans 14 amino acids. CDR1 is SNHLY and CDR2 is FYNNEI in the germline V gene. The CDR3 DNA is TGTGCCAGCAGCCGACAGGCGTTCACCGGGGAGCTGTTTTTT. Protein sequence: CASSRQAFTGELFF. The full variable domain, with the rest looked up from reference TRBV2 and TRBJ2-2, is EPEVTQTPSHQVTQMGQEVILRCVPISNHLYFYWYRQILGQKVEFLVSFYNNEISEKSEIFDDQFSVERPDGSNFTLKIRSTKLEDSAMYFCASSRQAFTGELFFGEGSRLTVL.

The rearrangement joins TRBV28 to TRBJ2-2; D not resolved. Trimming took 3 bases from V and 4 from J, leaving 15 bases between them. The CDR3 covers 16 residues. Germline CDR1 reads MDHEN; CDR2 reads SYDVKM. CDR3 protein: CASSLYSLDSTGELFF. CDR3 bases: TGTGCCAGCAGTTTGTACAGCCTCGATAGCACCGGGGAGCTGTTTTTT.

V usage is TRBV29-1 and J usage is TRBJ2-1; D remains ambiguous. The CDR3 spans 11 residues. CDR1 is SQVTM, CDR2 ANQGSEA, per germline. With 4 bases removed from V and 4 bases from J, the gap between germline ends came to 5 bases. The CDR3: CSVVSYNEQFF. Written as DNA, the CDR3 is TGCAGCGTTGTTTCTTACAATGAGCAGTTCTTC.

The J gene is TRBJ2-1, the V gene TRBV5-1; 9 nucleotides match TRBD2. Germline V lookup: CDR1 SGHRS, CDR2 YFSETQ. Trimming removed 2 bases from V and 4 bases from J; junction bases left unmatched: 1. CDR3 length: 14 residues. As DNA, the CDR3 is TGCGCCAGCAGCTTTACTAGCGGGTACAATGAGCAGTTCTTC. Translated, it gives CASSFTSGYNEQFF.

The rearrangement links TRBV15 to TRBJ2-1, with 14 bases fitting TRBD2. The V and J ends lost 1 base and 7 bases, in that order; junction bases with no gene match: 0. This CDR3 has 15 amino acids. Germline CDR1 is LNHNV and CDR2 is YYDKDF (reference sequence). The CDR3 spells CATSRGLAGGNEQFF. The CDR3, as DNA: TGTGCCACCAGCAGAGGACTAGCGGGAGGGAATGAGCAGTTCTTC.

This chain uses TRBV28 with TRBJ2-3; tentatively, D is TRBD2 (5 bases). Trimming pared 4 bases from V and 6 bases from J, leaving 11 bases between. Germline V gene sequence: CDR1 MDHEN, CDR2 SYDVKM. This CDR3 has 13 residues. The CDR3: CASSYQTRDTQYF. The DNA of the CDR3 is TGTGCCAGCAGTTACCAAACTAGGGATACGCAGTATTTT.